This T cell receptor beta chain was sequenced during a study of T cells in Graves' hyperthyroidism and ophthalmopathy. Study-wide points: Stable hyperthyroidism and ophthalmopathy were separated using 13 V-J signatures. Most expanded thyroid clonotypes above 0.001 recurred in blood.

A note on this clonotype: Its cognate antigen is unknown.

Amplified TCR beta CDR3 regions derived from RNA transcripts. First-round RT-PCR of the TCR CDR3 relied on the HTBI primer set. TCRdb fed the multiplex PCR reads into MiXCR, producing one record per CDR3 protein. This table has hundreds of thousands of distinct CDR3 sequences, roughly 20% appearing once. J was trimmed by 8 bases and V by 3 bases; bases with no gene match: 7. Germline V gives CDR1 MRHNA, CDR2 SNTAGT. The CDR3 covers 14 residues. The clonotype was recovered from a man aged 30 to 39 with Graves' ophthalmopathy. Source material: blood. The chain carries TRBV6-4 and TRBJ2-1, with TRBD1 matching 7 bases. The CDR3 region has the DNA TGTGCCAGCAGTGAAGGGACAGAAAGACATGAGCAGTTCTTC. The encoded protein is CASSEGTERHEQFF.